A selection of T cell receptor beta chains follows, all from one sample in a study of T cells in Graves' hyperthyroidism and ophthalmopathy. TCRdb reanalysed the multiplex PCR reads using MiXCR and keeps one entry per CDR3 protein. The sample has around 500,000 distinct CDR3 sequences, around 15% seen once. Source material: blood. The source is a woman between 35 and 50 years old with Graves' hyperthyroidism. The CDR3 runs from the conserved cysteine through the conserved F or W. Each record gives: D gene, J gene, V gene, clone size, CDR3 protein, CDR3 DNA. D genes are given only for firm matches. Not every row has a clone size; where given, it reads once, few, many or a size class.

d_gene: NA
j_gene: TRBJ2-1
v_gene: TRBV5-5
abundance: many
CDR3aa: CASSLNSILYNEQFF
CDR3nt: TGTGCCAGCAGCCTGAACTCGATTCTCTACAATGAGCAGTTCTTC

d_gene: TRBD2
j_gene: TRBJ2-7
v_gene: TRBV20-1
abundance: many
CDR3aa: CSARGGSWDEQYF
CDR3nt: TGCAGTGCTAGAGGCGGGAGTTGGGACGAGCAGTACTTC

d_gene: TRBD2
j_gene: TRBJ2-1
v_gene: TRBV28
abundance: NA
CDR3aa: CASRMTSGRVNEQFF
CDR3nt: TGTGCCAGCAGGATGACTAGCGGGAGGGTCAATGAGCAGTTCTTC

d_gene: NA
j_gene: TRBJ1-1
v_gene: TRBV19
abundance: many
CDR3aa: CASSIGRTLDTEAFF
CDR3nt: TGTGCCAGTAGTATAGGCAGGACGCTGGACACTGAAGCTTTCTTT

d_gene: TRBD1
j_gene: TRBJ2-7
v_gene: TRBV12-3/TRBV12-4
abundance: many
CDR3aa: CASSPSRQGGPREQYF
CDR3nt: TGTGCCAGCAGTCCGTCACGACAGGGGGGGCCGCGTGAGCAGTACTTC

d_gene: TRBD1
j_gene: TRBJ1-2
v_gene: TRBV12-3/TRBV12-4
abundance: many
CDR3aa: CASSLDRGYYGYTF
CDR3nt: TGTGCCAGCAGTTTAGACAGGGGATACTATGGCTACACCTTC

d_gene: NA
j_gene: TRBJ2-5
v_gene: TRBV7-9
abundance: many
CDR3aa: CASSPRRGLETQYF
CDR3nt: TGTGCCAGCAGCCCCCGTCGTGGATTAGAGACCCAGTACTTC

d_gene: NA
j_gene: TRBJ1-3
v_gene: TRBV3-1
abundance: many
CDR3aa: CASSQGQFGNTIYF
CDR3nt: TGTGCCAGCAGCCAAGGACAGTTTGGAAACACCATATATTTT

d_gene: TRBD1
j_gene: TRBJ1-2
v_gene: TRBV19
abundance: NA
CDR3aa: CASRGNNYGYTF
CDR3nt: TGTGCCAGCAGGGGGAACAACTATGGCTACACCTTC

d_gene: TRBD1
j_gene: TRBJ1-3
v_gene: TRBV20-1
abundance: many
CDR3aa: CSASDPGQGGNTIYF
CDR3nt: TGCAGTGCTAGTGATCCGGGACAGGGGGGAAACACCATATATTTT

d_gene: NA
j_gene: TRBJ1-1
v_gene: TRBV5-1
abundance: many
CDR3aa: CASSSKALNTEAFF
CDR3nt: TGCGCCAGCAGCAGCAAGGCCTTGAACACTGAAGCTTTCTTT

d_gene: NA
j_gene: TRBJ2-3
v_gene: TRBV7-2
abundance: NA
CDR3aa: CASSRKFTDTQYF
CDR3nt: TGTGCCAGCAGTCGGAAATTCACAGATACGCAGTATTTT

d_gene: TRBD2
j_gene: TRBJ2-3
v_gene: TRBV5-1
abundance: many
CDR3aa: CASGRISGTTDTQYF
CDR3nt: TGCGCCAGCGGAAGAATTAGCGGGACCACAGATACGCAGTATTTT

d_gene: NA
j_gene: TRBJ2-4
v_gene: TRBV12-3/TRBV12-4
abundance: many
CDR3aa: CASSPRPPDQTLAKNIQYF
CDR3nt: TGTGCCAGCAGTCCCAGACCCCCCGACCAGACCTTAGCCAAAAACATTCAGTACTTC

d_gene: NA
j_gene: TRBJ2-7
v_gene: TRBV3-1
abundance: few
CDR3aa: CASSQVDGASYEQYF
CDR3nt: TGTGCCAGCAGCCAAGTAGACGGGGCCTCCTACGAGCAGTACTTC

d_gene: TRBD2
j_gene: TRBJ2-1
v_gene: TRBV10-1
abundance: many
CDR3aa: CASSAGTSGRNEQFF
CDR3nt: TGCGCCAGCAGTGCCGGGACTAGCGGGAGGAATGAGCAGTTCTTC

d_gene: NA
j_gene: TRBJ1-1
v_gene: TRBV19
abundance: NA
CDR3aa: CASNGGGRQTNTEAFF
CDR3nt: TGTGCCAGTAATGGGGGGGGACGGCAAACGAACACTGAAGCTTTCTTT

d_gene: NA
j_gene: TRBJ1-6
v_gene: TRBV28
abundance: many
CDR3aa: CASSFGRKGPLHF
CDR3nt: TGTGCCAGCAGTTTTGGGCGGAAGGGGCCCCTCCACTTT

d_gene: NA
j_gene: TRBJ1-1
v_gene: TRBV3-1
abundance: many
CDR3aa: CASSPVLNTEAFF
CDR3nt: TGTGCCAGCAGCCCAGTGTTGAACACTGAAGCTTTCTTT

d_gene: TRBD1
j_gene: TRBJ2-3
v_gene: TRBV18
abundance: many
CDR3aa: CASSPPRTGALDTQYF
CDR3nt: TGTGCCAGCTCACCACCCAGGACAGGGGCGTTAGATACGCAGTATTTT

d_gene: TRBD2
j_gene: TRBJ2-4
v_gene: TRBV6-1
abundance: NA
CDR3aa: CASKTSEGVLNIQYF
CDR3nt: TGTGCCAGCAAGACTAGCGAAGGGGTTTTAAACATTCAGTACTTC

d_gene: NA
j_gene: TRBJ1-4
v_gene: TRBV7-2
abundance: few
CDR3aa: CASSLVSGIGEKLFF
CDR3nt: TGTGCCAGCAGCTTAGTTTCGGGAATTGGTGAAAAACTGTTTTTT

d_gene: TRBD2
j_gene: TRBJ2-7
v_gene: TRBV2
abundance: many
CDR3aa: CASSPSGKSSYEQYF
CDR3nt: TGTGCCAGCAGTCCTAGCGGAAAGAGCTCCTACGAGCAGTACTTC

d_gene: NA
j_gene: TRBJ2-7
v_gene: TRBV27
abundance: many
CDR3aa: CASSFSFRGDEQYF
CDR3nt: TGTGCCAGCAGTTTCTCCTTCAGGGGTGACGAGCAGTACTTC

d_gene: TRBD2
j_gene: TRBJ2-1
v_gene: TRBV20-1
abundance: many
CDR3aa: CSAGLAGAVANEQFF
CDR3nt: TGCAGTGCGGGACTAGCGGGAGCTGTGGCCAATGAGCAGTTCTTC

d_gene: NA
j_gene: TRBJ1-5
v_gene: TRBV12-3/TRBV12-4
abundance: NA
CDR3aa: CASSLAYTHWRQFNQPQHF
CDR3nt: TGTGCCAGCAGTTTAGCTTATACTCATTGGAGGCAGTTCAATCAGCCCCAGCATTTT

d_gene: TRBD2
j_gene: TRBJ2-3
v_gene: TRBV9
abundance: NA
CDR3aa: CASSQNSGTSGNPSTDTQYF
CDR3nt: TGTGCCAGCAGCCAGAATTCCGGGACTAGCGGGAACCCTAGCACAGATACGCAGTATTTT

d_gene: NA
j_gene: TRBJ1-6
v_gene: TRBV4-2
abundance: few
CDR3aa: CASSLDWGNSPLHF
CDR3nt: TGTGCCAGCAGCCTGGACTGGGGTAATTCACCCCTCCACTTT

d_gene: TRBD1
j_gene: TRBJ1-5
v_gene: TRBV20-1
abundance: few
CDR3aa: CSARDPTGGNQPQHF
CDR3nt: TGCAGTGCTAGAGACCCGACAGGGGGCAATCAGCCCCAGCATTTT

d_gene: TRBD1
j_gene: TRBJ1-1
v_gene: TRBV11-2
abundance: many
CDR3aa: CASSLDPAGGTGEAFF
CDR3nt: TGTGCCAGCAGCTTAGATCCCGCAGGGGGCACCGGTGAAGCTTTCTTT

d_gene: NA
j_gene: TRBJ1-2
v_gene: TRBV11-2
abundance: many
CDR3aa: CASSTPRDSGYTF
CDR3nt: TGTGCCAGCAGCACACCCAGGGATTCGGGCTACACCTTC

d_gene: NA
j_gene: TRBJ2-2
v_gene: TRBV20-1
abundance: NA
CDR3aa: CSARVTTATGELFF
CDR3nt: TGCAGTGCTAGAGTTACGACCGCCACCGGGGAGCTGTTTTTT

d_gene: TRBD2
j_gene: TRBJ2-1
v_gene: TRBV27
abundance: many
CDR3aa: CASTPTSGIGEQFF
CDR3nt: TGTGCCAGCACCCCGACTAGCGGGATTGGGGAGCAGTTCTTC

d_gene: NA
j_gene: TRBJ2-1
v_gene: TRBV30
abundance: many
CDR3aa: CAWRTVGGRANEQFF
CDR3nt: TGTGCCTGGAGGACCGTCGGAGGCAGGGCCAATGAGCAGTTCTTC

d_gene: TRBD1
j_gene: TRBJ2-7
v_gene: TRBV5-1
abundance: many
CDR3aa: CASSDDRGRYEQYF
CDR3nt: TGCGCCAGCAGCGACGACAGGGGTCGATACGAGCAGTACTTC

d_gene: TRBD1
j_gene: TRBJ1-4
v_gene: TRBV2
abundance: many
CDR3aa: CASSTVRGGSEKLFF
CDR3nt: TGTGCCAGCAGCACGGTCAGGGGGGGCAGTGAAAAACTGTTTTTT

d_gene: NA
j_gene: TRBJ1-2
v_gene: TRBV10-3
abundance: few
CDR3aa: CAIQPEVLEGYTF
CDR3nt: TGTGCCATCCAGCCGGAGGTTTTGGAAGGCTACACCTTC

d_gene: NA
j_gene: TRBJ2-1
v_gene: TRBV2
abundance: many
CDR3aa: CASSQRTAGDEQFF
CDR3nt: TGTGCCAGCAGCCAACGGACAGCCGGTGATGAGCAGTTCTTC

d_gene: NA
j_gene: TRBJ2-7
v_gene: TRBV4-1
abundance: NA
CDR3aa: CASSQGYQGSYEQYF
CDR3nt: TGCGCCAGCAGCCAAGGCTACCAGGGCAGCTACGAGCAGTACTTC

d_gene: NA
j_gene: TRBJ1-5
v_gene: TRBV7-8
abundance: NA
CDR3aa: CASSTREGNQPQHF
CDR3nt: TGTGCCAGCAGCACCAGGGAGGGGAATCAGCCCCAGCATTTT

d_gene: NA
j_gene: TRBJ1-2
v_gene: TRBV6-6
abundance: many
CDR3aa: CASSYSIRDRYGYTF
CDR3nt: TGTGCCAGCAGTTACTCGATCAGGGATCGGTATGGCTACACCTTC

d_gene: NA
j_gene: TRBJ2-5
v_gene: TRBV14
abundance: NA
CDR3aa: CASSHAGETQYF
CDR3nt: TGTGCCAGCAGCCATGCCGGGGAGACCCAGTACTTC

d_gene: NA
j_gene: TRBJ1-1
v_gene: TRBV19
abundance: few
CDR3aa: CASSIDPGTEAFF
CDR3nt: TGTGCCAGTAGTATAGATCCCGGCACTGAAGCTTTCTTT

d_gene: TRBD1
j_gene: TRBJ2-2
v_gene: TRBV7-9
abundance: few
CDR3aa: CASSFDRGTGELFF
CDR3nt: TGTGCCAGCAGCTTCGACAGGGGCACCGGGGAGCTGTTTTTT

d_gene: NA
j_gene: TRBJ2-1
v_gene: TRBV3-1
abundance: many
CDR3aa: CASSQLGRDGLYNEQFF
CDR3nt: TGTGCCAGCAGCCAACTGGGGCGGGACGGGCTCTACAATGAGCAGTTCTTC

d_gene: NA
j_gene: TRBJ2-1
v_gene: TRBV13
abundance: many
CDR3aa: CASSLYPRRSVSYNEQFF
CDR3nt: TGTGCCAGCAGCTTATATCCGAGAAGGTCCGTCTCGTACAATGAGCAGTTCTTC

d_gene: TRBD1
j_gene: TRBJ1-2
v_gene: TRBV5-1
abundance: many
CDR3aa: CASSTGTGGGYTF
CDR3nt: TGCGCCAGCAGCACCGGGACAGGGGGTGGCTACACCTTC

d_gene: NA
j_gene: TRBJ2-6
v_gene: TRBV28
abundance: few
CDR3aa: CASSPGRGRTSGANVLTF
CDR3nt: TGTGCCAGCAGCCCAGGACGGGGGCGGACCTCTGGGGCCAACGTCCTGACTTTC

d_gene: NA
j_gene: TRBJ1-1
v_gene: TRBV5-1
abundance: NA
CDR3aa: CASSYGVGTKNTEAFF
CDR3nt: TGCGCCAGCAGCTATGGGGTTGGGACTAAGAACACTGAAGCTTTCTTT

d_gene: NA
j_gene: TRBJ1-4
v_gene: TRBV3-1
abundance: many
CDR3aa: CASSLMNEKLFF
CDR3nt: TGTGCCAGCAGCCTGATGAATGAAAAACTGTTTTTT

d_gene: TRBD1
j_gene: TRBJ1-1
v_gene: TRBV4-1
abundance: NA
CDR3aa: CASSQTGGSSTEAFF
CDR3nt: TGCGCCAGCAGCCAAACAGGGGGGAGCAGCACTGAAGCTTTCTTT

d_gene: NA
j_gene: TRBJ2-5
v_gene: TRBV2
abundance: many
CDR3aa: CASSEAKEIMGKETQYF
CDR3nt: TGTGCCAGCAGTGAAGCGAAGGAGATCATGGGTAAAGAGACCCAGTACTTC